This paragraph covers one TCR beta chain sequence. The target antigen is unknown. Trimming removed 5 bases at V and 1 base at J, with 14 bases between. The CDR3 extends over 15 amino acids. Per germline, CDR1 SNHLY and CDR2 FYNNEI. This entry is derived from a study of OX40 agonist ivuxolimab in advanced cancers. Repertoires were generated with immunoSEQ multiplex PCR, while TCRdb's copy carries only in-frame clones and drops some. The sample includes 55,000 to 75,000 clones, more than 75% of them seen just once. General study points: No determination was made of the antigen specificity of the expanded peripheral T cells.

This specimen was CD4+ or CD8+ T cells sorted from blood, taken in a trial of the OX40 agonist ivuxolimab. This TCR came from an adult with an advanced solid tumor such as melanoma, head and neck, liver or kidney cancer. The J gene is TRBJ1-2, the V gene TRBV2, with D unresolved. CDR3 coding DNA: TGTGCCAGCAGTACAATGGGGATCTTTAACTATGGCTACACCTTC. It is translated as CASSTMGIFNYGYTF.